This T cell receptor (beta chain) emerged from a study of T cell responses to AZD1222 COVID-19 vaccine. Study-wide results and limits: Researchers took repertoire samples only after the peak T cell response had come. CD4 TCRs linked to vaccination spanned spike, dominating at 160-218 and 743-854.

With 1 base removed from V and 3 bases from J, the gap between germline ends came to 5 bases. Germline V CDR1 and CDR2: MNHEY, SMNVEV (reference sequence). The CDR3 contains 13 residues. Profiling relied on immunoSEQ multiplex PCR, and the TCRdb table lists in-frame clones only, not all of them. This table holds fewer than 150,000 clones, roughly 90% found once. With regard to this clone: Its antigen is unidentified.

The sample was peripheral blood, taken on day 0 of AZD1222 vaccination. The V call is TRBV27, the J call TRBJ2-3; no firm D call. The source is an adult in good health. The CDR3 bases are TGTGCCAGCAGTTTATTAGAAACAGATACGCAGTATTTT. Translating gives CASSLLETDTQYF.